One sample yielded the 15 T cell receptor beta chains listed below, sequenced in a study of T cell responses to AZD1222 COVID-19 vaccine. Data came from immunoSEQ multiplex PCR; TCRdb stores just in-frame clones and leaves some out. The table has roughly 96,000 clones, roughly nine tenths seen once; the top ten hold roughly 24%. Sequenced material: peripheral blood, taken on day 0 of AZD1222 vaccination. The receptor set was obtained from an adult in good health.

This clone appeared a few times. The V gene is TRBV9, the J gene TRBJ1-2; D call uncertain. With 0 bases removed from V and 2 bases from J, the gap between germline ends came to 8 bases. Germline V lookup: CDR1 SGDLS, CDR2 YYNGEE. This CDR3 comprises 14 residues. CDR3 in amino acids: CASSVGLGNYGYTF. The DNA of the CDR3 is TGTGCCAGCAGCGTAGGGCTGGGAAACTATGGCTACACCTTC. Drawing the rest from reference TRBV9 and TRBJ1-2, the complete variable domain is DSGVTQTPKHLITATGQRVTLRCSPRSGDLSVYWYQQSLDQGLQFLIQYYNGEERAKGNILERFSAQQFPDLHSELNLSSLELGDSALYFCASSVGLGNYGYTFGSGTRLTVV.

The V and J genes are TRBV3-1 (or the pseudogene TRBV3-2) and TRBJ2-5; 11 positions agree with TRBD2. The ends lost 1 base at V and 4 bases at J; junction bases unmatched: 5. The CDR3 is made up of 16 amino acids. Germline CDR1 reads LGHDT; CDR2 reads YNNKEL (reference sequence). CDR3: CASSQGGTSGRETQYF. The CDR3, as DNA: TGTGCCAGCAGCCAAGGAGGGACTAGCGGTCGAGAGACCCAGTACTTC.

The V gene is TRBV11-1, the J gene TRBJ2-5, with D perhaps matching TRBD1 or TRBD2 (5 bases each). The germline V and J ends were trimmed by 5 bases and 4 bases, with 17 bases remaining between them. Germline V gene data show CDR1 as SGHAT and CDR2 as FQDESV (reference sequence). The CDR3 is 15 amino acids. The CDR3 region has the DNA TGTGCCAGCAGCCCGGGGACCGTCCGCCGAGAGACCCAGTACTTC. Its protein product is CASSPGTVRRETQYF.

The chain has TRBV7-2 and TRBJ2-7; tentatively, D is TRBD1 or TRBD2 (5 bases each). The germline V and J ends were trimmed by 4 bases and 5 bases, with 12 bases remaining between them. The CDR3 is 13 amino acids. Germline V gene sequence: CDR1 SGHTA, CDR2 FQGNSA. The CDR3 sequence: CASSSGPQDEQYF. CDR3 nucleotides: TGTGCCAGCAGCTCGGGACCCCAGGACGAGCAGTACTTC.

The chain is built from TRBV10-1 and TRBJ2-3; possible D gene TRBD1, 5 bases. The CDR3 has 14 residues. Germline CDR1 reads WNHNN; CDR2 reads SYGVQD (reference sequence). Trimming left V 5 bases short and J 10 bases short, with 19 bases between. The CDR3 nucleotides are TGCGCCAGCAGTCCTCCCGGCCAGGGCCGCCCGCAGTATTTT. Its translation is CASSPPGQGRPQYF.

V usage is TRBV14 and J usage is TRBJ1-1; D is uncertain. This CDR3 contains 14 residues. Germline V gene sequence: CDR1 SGHDN, CDR2 FVKESK. V was pared by 0 bases and J by 5 bases, with 10 bases between. In DNA form, the CDR3 reads TGTGCCAGCAGCCAAGAACTGCGAGGGACTGAAGCTTTCTTT. As protein: CASSQELRGTEAFF.

In its sample, this clone was seen once. The chain combines TRBV18 with TRBJ1-4; unclear D gene. Germline lookup yields CDR1 KGHSH and CDR2 LQKENI. This CDR3 is built from 15 residues. V lost 5 bases and J lost 0, with 10 bases in between. This CDR3 reads CASSVTDATNEKLFF. CDR3 coding DNA: TGTGCCAGCTCAGTGACGGATGCAACTAATGAAAAACTGTTTTTT.

The J gene is TRBJ2-7, the V gene TRBV10-1; D uncertain. The CDR3 has 15 residues. V was cut by 5 bases and J by 3 bases, with 17 bases left in between. Germline CDR1 and CDR2: WNHNN and SYGVQD (reference sequence). CDR3 coding DNA: TGCGCCAGCAGTCGGTCGGGTCAGGCGGACTACGAGCAGTACTTC. As protein: CASSRSGQADYEQYF.

V usage is TRBV5-6 and J usage is TRBJ2-5; weak D call: TRBD2 (5 bases). The V gene's germline CDR1 is SGHDT and CDR2 YYEEEE. V was clipped by 4 bases and J by 1 base, with 8 bases between them. The CDR3 is made up of 13 amino acids. DNA of the CDR3: TGTGCCAGCAGCCCGGGAAGCCAAGAGACCCAGTACTTC. Its translation is CASSPGSQETQYF. The complete variable domain, with remaining parts taken from reference TRBV5-6 and TRBJ2-5, reads DAGVTQSPTHLIKTRGQQVTLRCSPKSGHDTVSWYQQALGQGPQFIFQYYEEEERQRGNFPDRFSGHQFPNYSSELNVNALLLGDSALYLCASSPGSQETQYFGPGTRLLVL.

J is TRBJ2-5 and V is TRBV6-2 or TRBV6-3, with 12 positions matching TRBD2. This CDR3 has 16 amino acids. Germline CDR1 and CDR2: MNHEY and SVGEGT. V lost 2 bases and J lost 1; bases outside the gene matches: 2. Here the CDR3 reads CASSYGTSGSQETQYF. For the CDR3, the DNA is TGTGCCAGCAGTTACGGGACTAGCGGGTCCCAAGAGACCCAGTACTTC.

This chain uses TRBV6-5 with TRBJ2-2; TRBD2 might be the D (5 bases). The ends were cut back, 6 bases at V and 1 base at J, with 9 bases in the middle. The length of the CDR3 is 14 residues. Germline V gene lookup returns CDR1 MNHEY and CDR2 SVGAGI. The CDR3 loop is CASRPRENTGELFF. The CDR3 DNA reads as TGTGCCAGCAGACCCCGGGAGAACACCGGGGAGCTGTTTTTT.

CDR3 sequence reads: CASSYPTGREQYF. In DNA, the CDR3 is TGTGCCAGCAGTTACCCGACGGGGCGCGAGCAGTACTTC. This chain links TRBV6-5 with TRBJ2-7; tentatively, D is TRBD1 or TRBD2 (5 bases each). The CDR3 is 13 amino acids. CDR1 and CDR2 from the germline V gene are MNHEY and SVGAGI. Trimming removed 2 bases from V and 6 bases from J, with 11 bases in between.

This CDR3 is CASSLYRGRGQGNQPQHF. In nucleotides, the CDR3 is TGTGCCAGCAGTTTATACCGTGGGAGGGGGCAGGGCAATCAGCCCCAGCATTTT. The V and J genes are TRBV28 and TRBJ1-5; 7 bases are a match to TRBD1. CDR3 length: 18 amino acids. Trimming took 1 base from V and 2 from J; bases not matched to a gene: 11. CDR1 is MDHEN and CDR2 is SYDVKM in the germline V gene. The complete variable domain, with remaining parts taken from reference TRBV28 and TRBJ1-5, reads DVKVTQSSRYLVKRTGEKVFLECVQDMDHENMFWYRQDPGLGLRLIYFSYDVKMKEKGDIPEGYSVSREKKERFSLILESASTNQTSMYLCASSLYRGRGQGNQPQHFGDGTRLSIL.

V is TRBV7-9 and J is TRBJ2-2, with TRBD1 matching 7 bases. Trimming cost V 4 bases and J 1 base; bases outside gene matches: 0. Germline V gene data show CDR1 as SEHNR and CDR2 as FQNEAQ (reference sequence). The CDR3 has 14 amino acids. CDR3 loop: CASSSGGNTGELFF. CDR3 DNA sequence: TGTGCCAGCAGCTCAGGGGGGAACACCGGGGAGCTGTTTTTT.

The chain has TRBV7-3 and TRBJ2-1; no firm D call. The CDR3 totals 15 residues. Germline V CDR1 and CDR2: SGHTA, FQGTGA. V lost 1 base to trimming and J lost 4 bases, with 11 bases between them. DNA of the CDR3: TGTGCCAGCAGCTTAATGGCTAGGTCATACAATGAGCAGTTCTTC. Its translation is CASSLMARSYNEQFF.